The rows below give T cell receptor beta chains drawn from one sample of a study of T-cell reconstitution after alpha-beta-depleted transplantation in children. TCRdb reprocessed the PCR reads with MiXCR, giving one entry per CDR3 protein. The sample has about 300,000 distinct CDR3 sequences, roughly 7.8% seen once; the top ten hold 9.1%. Specimen: peripheral blood, collected 360 days after TCRalphabeta/CD19-depleted stem cell transplant. All receptors come from a female patient aged 2 to 10 who had a stem cell transplant for Fanconi anemia, so the T cells may come from the graft donor. Each CDR3 is given with its conserved first and last residue. D genes are given only for firm matches. Clone size is shown for a subset of rows, as once, few, many or a class of expanded clone.

abundance | j_gene | v_gene | d_gene | CDR3nt | CDR3aa
many | TRBJ2-7 | TRBV5-1 | NA | TGCGCCAGCAGCTTGGACAGGGAAAAGCAGTACTTC | CASSLDREKQYF
few | TRBJ2-1 | TRBV7-6 | TRBD2 | TGTGCCAGCAGCTTAGCGGGACTAGCGGGGGGGCCGAGAAATGAGCAGTTCTTC | CASSLAGLAGGPRNEQFF
many | TRBJ2-5 | TRBV6-5 | NA | TGTGCCAGCAGATTGACTCCGGCAGAGACCCAGTACTTC | CASRLTPAETQYF
many | TRBJ2-5 | TRBV11-2 | NA | TGTGCCAGCAGCTTTACAGGGACAGAGACCCAGTACTTC | CASSFTGTETQYF
few | TRBJ2-1 | TRBV5-6 | NA | TGTGCCAGCAGCACGAATACTGAGCAGTTCTTC | CASSTNTEQFF
many | TRBJ2-2 | TRBV7-2 | NA | TGTGCCAGCAGCTTAGCTGTCCTTAACACCGGGGAGCTGTTTTTT | CASSLAVLNTGELFF
many | TRBJ2-3 | TRBV6-1 | NA | TGTGCCAGCAGAAAAGGGGCGGGGCGGCTGTTTGGTACGCAGTATTTT | CASRKGAGRLFGTQYF
few | TRBJ1-2 | TRBV28 | NA | TGTGCCAGCAGTTCAAGCTCCTGGGGCTACACCTTC | CASSSSSWGYTF
many | TRBJ1-1 | TRBV2 | NA | TGTGCCACCCGAGAGCAGTTTAACACTGAAGCTTTCTTT | CATREQFNTEAFF
few | TRBJ1-3 | TRBV6-2/TRBV6-3 | NA | TGTGCCAGCATGGGAGGGACATCTGGAAACACCATATATTTT | CASMGGTSGNTIYF
NA | TRBJ2-7 | TRBV29-1 | TRBD2 | TGCAGCGTACGGGGGGGGGTGTGGGGAGCCTACGAGCAGTACTTC | CSVRGGVWGAYEQYF
NA | TRBJ2-5 | TRBV20-1 | NA | TGCAGTGCTTTGCATGGGGAGACCCAGTACTTC | CSALHGETQYF
many | TRBJ1-5 | TRBV27 | TRBD1 | TGTGCCAGCAGTTTAACAGGGGATCAGCCCCAGCATTTT | CASSLTGDQPQHF
few | TRBJ2-2 | TRBV12-3/TRBV12-4 | TRBD1 | TGTGCCAGCAGTGCGGGACAGGGTGGATTCACCGGGGAGCTGTTTTTT | CASSAGQGGFTGELFF
NA | TRBJ1-5 | TRBV6-2/TRBV6-3 | NA | TGTGCCAGCAGTCAGGGGATCAATCAGCCCCAGCATTTT | CASSQGINQPQHF
NA | TRBJ2-3 | TRBV10-3 | TRBD2 | TGTGCCATCAGTGACGGGACTAAAACAGATACGCAGTATTTT | CAISDGTKTDTQYF
many | TRBJ2-1 | TRBV20-1 | NA | TGCAGTGCTAGTCGGTATGAGCAGTTCTTC | CSASRYEQFF
many | TRBJ2-1 | TRBV29-1 | TRBD1 | TGCAGCGTTGACACAGGGGGCGACGTAGTCAATGAGCAGTTCTTC | CSVDTGGDVVNEQFF
many | TRBJ2-1 | TRBV20-1 | NA | TGCAGTGCTAGAGATGTGAAGCAGTCCCCTTACAATGAGCAGTTCTTC | CSARDVKQSPYNEQFF
many | TRBJ2-5 | TRBV5-1 | NA | TGCGCCAGCAGGCTGACAGGCCAAGAGACCCAGTACTTC | CASRLTGQETQYF
NA | TRBJ2-1 | TRBV6-1 | TRBD2 | TGTGCCAGCAGTAAACTAGCGGGAGCCCCCAATGAGCAGTTCTTC | CASSKLAGAPNEQFF
NA | TRBJ1-3 | TRBV4-3 | NA | TGCGCCAGCAGCCAAACGGACCAGCGAAACACCATATATTTT | CASSQTDQRNTIYF
NA | TRBJ1-2 | TRBV28 | TRBD1 | TGTGCCAGCAGTTTGGTGACAGGGGGCCCCTCCGGGTATGGCTACACCTTC | CASSLVTGGPSGYGYTF
NA | TRBJ2-7 | TRBV19 | TRBD1 | TGTGCCAGTAGTATGGCTCCGGGACAGGGGGCAAAGCAGTACTTC | CASSMAPGQGAKQYF
many | TRBJ2-1 | TRBV7-2 | TRBD2 | TGTGCCAGCAGCTTATGGGAGGGAAATGAGCAGTTCTTC | CASSLWEGNEQFF
few | TRBJ2-1 | TRBV30 | TRBD2 | TGTGCCTGGACTAGCGGGTATGAGCAGTTCTTC | CAWTSGYEQFF
many | TRBJ2-5 | TRBV10-3 | NA | TGTGCCACTTCTAGTCAAGAGACCCAGTACTTC | CATSSQETQYF
many | TRBJ1-6 | TRBV12-3/TRBV12-4 | NA | TGTGCCAGCAGTTTCCGGGCCCTTAATTCACCCCTCCACTTT | CASSFRALNSPLHF
many | TRBJ2-4 | TRBV15 | NA | TGTGCCACCAGCAGAGTGGCAGCCCCCCTGAACATTCAGTACTTC | CATSRVAAPLNIQYF
many | TRBJ2-7 | TRBV10-3 | NA | TGTGCCATCAGTGGGAGCTCCTACGAGCAGTACTTC | CAISGSSYEQYF
many | TRBJ2-3 | TRBV29-1 | NA | TGCAGCCTCGGGCAGGGGACAGATACGCAGTATTTT | CSLGQGTDTQYF
few | TRBJ2-7 | TRBV28 | NA | TGTGCCACCTCAAACGACAGAGTCGGCTACGAGCAGTACTTC | CATSNDRVGYEQYF
many | TRBJ2-7 | TRBV4-3 | NA | TGCGCCAGCAGCCAAGTGGAAGGGCGGTACGAGCAGTACTTC | CASSQVEGRYEQYF
many | TRBJ1-1 | TRBV5-1 | NA | TGCGCCAGCAGCAACGGACGCGCTGAAGCTTTCTTT | CASSNGRAEAFF
few | TRBJ1-6 | TRBV6-5 | TRBD1 | TGTGCCAGCAGAGGGGGCGTTTATAATTCACCCCTCCACTTT | CASRGGVYNSPLHF
few | TRBJ2-3 | TRBV18 | NA | TGTGCCAGCTCACTCACTTGGGGGCAGCCTCGTACAGATACGCAGTATTTT | CASSLTWGQPRTDTQYF
few | TRBJ2-1 | TRBV9 | TRBD2 | TGTGCCAGCAGCGTAGAGACTAGCGGGGTTTTCTACAATGAGCAGTTCTTC | CASSVETSGVFYNEQFF
many | TRBJ2-1 | TRBV15 | TRBD1 | TGTGCCACCAGCCGTGGACAGGGGAGCACTGAGCAGTTCTTC | CATSRGQGSTEQFF
NA | TRBJ2-1 | TRBV12-3/TRBV12-4 | TRBD2 | TGTGCCAGCAGTTTAGCGCGGCTAGCGGGGGGGGACTCGGATGAGCAGTTCTTC | CASSLARLAGGDSDEQFF
few | TRBJ2-7 | TRBV7-2 | NA | TGTGCCAGCAGCCAGGGACCCAGGTCCGGGACCCCCTACGAGCAGTACTTC | CASSQGPRSGTPYEQYF
few | TRBJ2-1 | TRBV7-3 | TRBD2 | TGTGCCAGCAGCTTACGGGGACTAGACTACAATGAGCAGTTCTTC | CASSLRGLDYNEQFF
NA | TRBJ2-1 | TRBV20-1 | NA | TGCAGTGCTAGAGATATGCGGGGATTTCAGAATGAGCAGTTCTTC | CSARDMRGFQNEQFF
many | TRBJ2-5 | TRBV20-1 | NA | TGCAGTGCTAGCCGGACTATCCCCTCGGAGACCCAGTACTTC | CSASRTIPSETQYF
few | TRBJ2-3 | TRBV6-1 | NA | TGTGCCAGCAGCCCCAATCAAGCAGATACGCAGTATTTT | CASSPNQADTQYF
NA | TRBJ1-2 | TRBV7-3 | NA | TGTGCCAGCAGCTTAACTGCAGTGGGCTATGGCTACACCTTC | CASSLTAVGYGYTF
few | TRBJ2-7 | TRBV19 | TRBD2 | TGTGCCAGTAGTGCGGGACTAGCGGGAGATAAAAACGAGCAGTACTTC | CASSAGLAGDKNEQYF
NA | TRBJ1-5 | TRBV20-1 | NA | TGCAGTGCTAGAGCCTTCGGCCCGGGCAGGGGTCCCCAGCATTTT | CSARAFGPGRGPQHF
many | TRBJ2-7 | TRBV6-1 | TRBD1 | TGTGCCAGCAGGAAAAGGACAGGGGGGGCCTACGAGCAGTACTTC | CASRKRTGGAYEQYF
few | TRBJ1-1 | TRBV19 | NA | TGTGCCAGTAGTATATTAGGGAAGGGGACTGAAGCTTTCTTT | CASSILGKGTEAFF
few | TRBJ2-1 | TRBV7-8 | NA | TGTGCCAGCAGAAATAAGGGGGCGGGGGACAATGAGCAGTTCTTC | CASRNKGAGDNEQFF
NA | TRBJ2-3 | TRBV6-2/TRBV6-3 | NA | TGTGCCAGCGGACCGTGGTCAGCGGGCACAGATACGCAGTATTTT | CASGPWSAGTDTQYF
many | TRBJ2-7 | TRBV5-1 | NA | TGCGCCAGCAGCTTGGGGTTGAGAGGGTTGGGCTACGAGCAGTACTTC | CASSLGLRGLGYEQYF
many | TRBJ2-7 | TRBV7-9 | TRBD2 | TGTGCCAGCAGCTCTGTTACCGGACTAGCGGGGGGGCAATTGGTCCCATACGAGCAGTACTTC | CASSSVTGLAGGQLVPYEQYF
many | TRBJ2-3 | TRBV6-5 | NA | TGTGCCAGCAGTTATGGCAGGGGGGCGACAGATACGCAGTATTTT | CASSYGRGATDTQYF
many | TRBJ2-1 | TRBV24-1 | TRBD1 | TGTGCCACCAGCCGGACAGGCTCCTACAATGAGCAGTTCTTC | CATSRTGSYNEQFF
many | TRBJ2-1 | TRBV5-1 | TRBD1 | TGCGCCAGCAGCTTCGGGACAGGCCAAACTTACAATGAGCAGTTCTTC | CASSFGTGQTYNEQFF
NA | TRBJ1-3 | TRBV9 | NA | TGTGCCAGCAGCCTTACGACCGGGACCGGGTACCACACCATATATTTT | CASSLTTGTGYHTIYF